The entry that follows covers one TCR beta chain sequence. Its antigen is not identified. This sample is drawn from a study of T cell clusters in autoimmune cytopenias. General study results and limits: The cluster-lack signature was not seen for secondary cytopenia versus chronic lymphocytic leukemia.

One tube held mixed TRB-A and TRB-B primer pools for touch-down PCR. No DNA is given; TCRdb re-called the multiplex PCR reads and lists each CDR3 protein once. This sample's table has more than 13,000 distinct CDR3 sequences. Germline loops: CDR1 MRHNA, CDR2 SNTAGT. The CDR3 loop spans 11 amino acids. TRB amplification used 250 ng of peripheral blood genomic DNA. The clonotype comes from a human donor with an autoimmune cytopenia or autoimmune hepatitis (not recorded which). The sequenced material came from peripheral blood. This rearrangement joins TRBV6-4 to TRBJ1-2; TCRdb returns TRBD1, unconfirmable since there is no DNA. CDR3 in amino acids: CASSDGGGYTF.